The clone carrying this T cell receptor (beta chain) was counted between two and nine times. What it binds is not known. This entry comes from a study of blood T cells in healthy people across ages. Alongside a J-beta primer mix, a sample-barcoded 5' primer served in a second PCR lasting about 6 to 12 cycles. TCRdb re-called the 5' RACE reads with MiXCR, one entry per CDR3 protein. The table shows around 1,100,000 distinct CDR3 sequences, with around two fifths occurring only once. Between the trimmed V and J ends, which lost 3 bases and 4 bases, there was a span of 15 bases. The CDR3 contains 15 residues. Germline V gives CDR1 DFQATT, CDR2 SNEGSKA (reference sequence). Whole-study findings and limits: Measured against age, TCR beta diversity per million T cells decreased in a roughly linear manner. PBMCs went unsorted, and a conclusive naive versus antigen-experienced comparison was therefore prevented.

The clonotype was recovered from a man younger than 35 in good health. The material sequenced was blood. V gene TRBV20-1 combines with J gene TRBJ1-4; no firm D call. CDR3 DNA sequence: TGCAGTGCTAGCCTGACGCAGGCTCTTAATGAAAAACTGTTTTTT. Amino acids: CSASLTQALNEKLFF.